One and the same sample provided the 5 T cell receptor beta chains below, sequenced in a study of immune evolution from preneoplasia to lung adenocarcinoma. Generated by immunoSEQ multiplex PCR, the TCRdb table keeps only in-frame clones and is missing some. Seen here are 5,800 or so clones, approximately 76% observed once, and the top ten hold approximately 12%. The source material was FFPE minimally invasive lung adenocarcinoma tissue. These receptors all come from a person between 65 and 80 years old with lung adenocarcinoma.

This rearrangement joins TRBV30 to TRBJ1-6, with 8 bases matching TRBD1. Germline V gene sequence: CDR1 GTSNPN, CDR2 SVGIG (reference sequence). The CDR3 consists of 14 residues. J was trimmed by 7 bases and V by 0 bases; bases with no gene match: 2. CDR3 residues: CAWSVRDRNSPLHF. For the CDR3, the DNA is TGTGCCTGGAGTGTACGGGACAGGAATTCACCCCTCCACTTT.

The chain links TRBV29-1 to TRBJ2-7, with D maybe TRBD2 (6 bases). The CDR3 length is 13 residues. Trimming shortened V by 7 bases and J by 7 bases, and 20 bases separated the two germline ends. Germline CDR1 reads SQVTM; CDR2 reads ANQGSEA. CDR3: CSGRDSLFGEQYF. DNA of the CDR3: TGCAGCGGCCGGGACTCCTTATTTGGGGAGCAGTACTTC.

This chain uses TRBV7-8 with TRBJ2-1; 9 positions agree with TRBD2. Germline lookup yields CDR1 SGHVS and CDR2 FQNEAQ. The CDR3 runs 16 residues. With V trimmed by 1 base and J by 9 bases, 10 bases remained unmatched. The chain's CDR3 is CASSLGGSGGGFEQFF. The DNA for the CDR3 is TGTGCCAGCAGCTTAGGAGGTAGCGGGGGAGGGTTTGAGCAGTTCTTC.

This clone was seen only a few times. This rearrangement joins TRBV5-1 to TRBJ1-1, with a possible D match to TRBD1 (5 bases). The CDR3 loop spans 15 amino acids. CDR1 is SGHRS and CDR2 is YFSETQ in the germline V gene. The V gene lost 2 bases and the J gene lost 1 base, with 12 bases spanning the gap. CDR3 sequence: CASSLNNDRNTEAFF. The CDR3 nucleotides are TGCGCCAGCAGCTTAAACAATGACAGGAACACTGAAGCTTTCTTT.

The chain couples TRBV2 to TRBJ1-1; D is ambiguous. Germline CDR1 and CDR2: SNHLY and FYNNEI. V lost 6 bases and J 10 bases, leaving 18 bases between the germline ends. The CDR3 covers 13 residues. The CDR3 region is CASRGPQTLLAFF. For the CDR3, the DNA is TGTGCCAGCAGAGGCCCCCAGACATTGCTAGCTTTCTTT.